One sample yielded the 20 T cell receptor beta chains listed below, sequenced in a study of blood T cell repertoires in COVID-19. The table came from immunoSEQ multiplex PCR; TCRdb's copy has only in-frame clones and leaves some out. The sample has about 260,000 clones; 75% to 90% are singletons. The sample was peripheral blood. These receptors were taken from a woman aged 40 to 50 who had recovered from COVID-19.

V and J are TRBV2 and TRBJ1-1; 8 bases line up with TRBD1. CDR3 length: 15 amino acids. Per germline, CDR1 SNHLY and CDR2 FYNNEI. V shed 5 bases and J 0 bases; nucleotides not matched to a gene: 5. CDR3 nucleotides: TGTGCCAGCAGTCGGGACAGGTTAATGAACACTGAAGCTTTCTTT. Its protein is CASSRDRLMNTEAFF.

The rearrangement uses TRBV27 and TRBJ2-1; D gene unclear. CDR1 is MNHEY, CDR2 SMNVEV, per germline (reference sequence). This CDR3 region has 15 residues. V was trimmed by 6 bases and J by 8 bases, leaving 20 bases between them. CDR3 loop: CASSVIRGYVDEQFF. In DNA, the CDR3 is TGTGCCAGCAGCGTAATCAGAGGTTACGTGGATGAGCAGTTCTTC.

This chain links TRBV5-5 with TRBJ2-2; 7 bases align to TRBD1. CDR3 length: 15 residues. V shed 0 bases and J 4 bases; nucleotides not matched to a gene: 3. Germline lookup yields CDR1 SGHKS and CDR2 YYEKEE (reference sequence). In DNA, the CDR3 is TGTGCCAGCAGCTTGGAGGGGGCGGGCACCGGGGAGCTGTTTTTT. Amino acid sequence: CASSLEGAGTGELFF.

CDR3 sequence reads: CASSLGGTGVQAEQYF. The CDR3 nucleotides read TGCGCCAGCAGCTTGGGGGGGACAGGGGTTCAGGCCGAGCAGTACTTC. The genes are TRBV5-1 and TRBJ2-7; 10 bases fit TRBD1. The CDR3 covers 16 residues. Germline CDR1 and CDR2: SGHRS and YFSETQ. V lost 0 bases and J lost 6; bases outside the gene matches: 9.

The V call is TRBV7-2, the J call TRBJ1-2, with a tentative D call TRBD1 (5 bases). The germline CDR1 and CDR2 sequences are SGHTA and FQGNSA. The CDR3 loop spans 13 amino acids. Trimming cost V 2 bases and J 8 bases, with 12 bases left between them. The CDR3 reads CASSLSPGDGYTF. The CDR3 DNA follows: TGTGCCAGCAGCTTATCCCCGGGGGACGGCTACACCTTC.

The chain couples TRBV4-1 to TRBJ1-4, with D unresolved. The V end was cut by 2 bases, the J end by 7 bases, with 11 bases between. The CDR3 has 14 residues. From germline, CDR1 is MGHRA and CDR2 YSYEKL. CDR3 sequence (DNA): TGCGCCAGCAGCCAAAGAGCTGATGTTGAAAAACTGTTTTTT. Amino acid sequence: CASSQRADVEKLFF.

This chain joins TRBV12-5 and TRBJ2-2, with TRBD2 identical over 7 bases. V lost 2 bases and J lost 3; bases outside the gene matches: 6. The CDR3 is made up of 16 amino acids. Germline V gene lookup returns CDR1 LGHNT and CDR2 FRNRAP. In DNA form, the CDR3 reads TGTGCTAGTGGTTTGTTTAGGACTAGATACACCGGGGAGCTGTTTTTT. Its translation is CASGLFRTRYTGELFF.

The CDR3 spells CASGLGTAYNEQFF. In DNA, the CDR3 is TGTGCTAGTGGTTTGGGGACAGCCTACAATGAGCAGTTCTTC. The chain links TRBV12-5 to TRBJ2-1; possibly TRBD1 for D (6 bases). Germline CDR1 is LGHNT and CDR2 is FRNRAP. This CDR3 contains 14 residues. Trimming stripped 1 base from V and 2 bases from J, with 6 bases between.

The chain uses TRBV5-1 and TRBJ1-4; the match to TRBD1 covers 11 bases. CDR3 length: 14 residues. Trimming at V came to 4 bases and at J to 11 bases, leaving 7 bases not matched to a gene. Per the germline V gene, CDR1 is SGHRS and CDR2 is YFSETQ. CDR3: CASSQGQGADKLFF. DNA for the CDR3: TGCGCCAGCAGCCAAGGACAGGGGGCGGATAAACTGTTTTTT.

J is TRBJ2-3 and V is TRBV7-2, with 7 nucleotides matching TRBD2. The germline CDR1 and CDR2 sequences are SGHTA and FQGNSA. V dropped 5 bases and J dropped 0; count of bases not matched to a gene: 8. The CDR3 consists of 16 residues. CDR3 bases: TGTGCCAGCAGCCCTCGACTAGCAGAAAGCACAGATACGCAGTATTTT. Translated: CASSPRLAESTDTQYF.

This clone was recorded once. CDR3 residues: CASQGAPASYTIYF. The CDR3 DNA reads as TGTGCCAGTCAGGGGGCGCCGGCTTCGTACACCATATATTTT. The chain uses TRBV2 and TRBJ1-3, with 8 bases that match TRBD1. CDR3 size: 14 residues. Germline loops: CDR1 SNHLY, CDR2 FYNNEI. Trimming at V came to 9 bases and at J to 8 bases, leaving 12 bases not matched to a gene.

The V call is TRBV15, the J call TRBJ1-1, with D unclear. In germline, CDR1 is LNHNV, CDR2 YYDKDF (reference sequence). Trimming removed 5 bases at V and 4 bases at J, with 14 bases between. The CDR3 spans 14 residues. DNA of the CDR3: TGTGCCACCAGCGGTTTTAGCGCCCCCACTGAAGCTTTCTTT. It specifies CATSGFSAPTEAFF.

The sample holds one count of this clone. The chain uses TRBV29-1 and TRBJ2-1, with 8 bases fitting TRBD2. V trimming: 6 bases; J trimming: 5 bases; junction bases outside the gene matches: 9. The CDR3 has 14 amino acids. Germline V lookup: CDR1 SQVTM, CDR2 ANQGSEA. The CDR3 spells CSVASGGANNEQFF. In DNA form, the CDR3 reads TGCAGCGTCGCCTCGGGGGGGGCCAACAATGAGCAGTTCTTC.

This rearrangement joins TRBV5-4 to TRBJ2-7; D perhaps matches TRBD2 (6 bases). The germline V gene has CDR1 SGHNT and CDR2 YYREEE (reference sequence). The length of the CDR3 is 14 residues. V was clipped by 3 bases and J by 1 base, with 11 bases between them. The CDR3 reads CASSWEAGSYEQYF. The CDR3 DNA follows: TGTGCCAGCAGCTGGGAGGCCGGTTCCTACGAGCAGTACTTC. Supplemented by reference TRBV5-4 and TRBJ2-7, the full variable domain reads ETGVTQSPTHLIKTRGQQVTLRCSSQSGHNTVSWYQQALGQGPQFIFQYYREEENGRGNFPPRFSGLQFPNYSSELNVNALELDDSALYLCASSWEAGSYEQYFGPGTRLTVT.

CDR3 sequence (DNA): TGCGCCACCAGGATCTCGGGCACAGATACGCAGTATTTT. Amino acids: CATRISGTDTQYF. This sequence joins TRBV5-1 and TRBJ2-3; D is ambiguous. Trimming removed 9 bases from V and 1 base from J, with 12 bases in between. Germline V CDR1 and CDR2: SGHRS, YFSETQ. The CDR3 is 13 residues long.

Here the CDR3 DNA reads TGCGCCAGCAGAACGAGACAGGGACTGAACACTGAAGCTTTCTTT. It codes for CASRTRQGLNTEAFF. The rearrangement uses TRBV5-1 and TRBJ1-1, with 7 bases identical to TRBD1. This CDR3 contains 15 residues. CDR1 SGHRS and CDR2 YFSETQ come from the germline V gene. Losses at the gene ends were 5 bases for V and 0 bases for J; bases not matched to a gene: 7.

The chain is built from TRBV9 and TRBJ2-1, with a weak D call TRBD2 (5 bases). V lost 4 bases and J 3 bases, leaving 14 bases between the germline ends. From germline, CDR1 is SGDLS and CDR2 YYNGEE. The CDR3 extends over 15 amino acids. The CDR3 region has the DNA TGTGCCAGCAGCACTCGGACTGGACGCTACAATGAGCAGTTCTTC. Its translation: CASSTRTGRYNEQFF.

The gene calls are TRBV9 and TRBJ2-2; D is uncertain. CDR1 and CDR2 (germline): SGDLS, YYNGEE. Trimming removed 6 bases from V and 1 base from J, with 7 bases in between. This CDR3 has 13 residues. CDR3 bases: TGTGCCAGCAAGAAGCGGAACACCGGGGAGCTGTTTTTT. It translates to CASKKRNTGELFF.

The V gene is TRBV21-1, the J gene TRBJ2-6; the D call of TRBD2 is as the table states it, not checked on the DNA. TRBV21-1 is tagged as a pseudogene. There are 17 residues in the CDR3. CDR3 sequence reads: CASSKVKRASGANVLTF. DNA for the CDR3: TGTGCCAGCAGCAAAGTTAAACGCGCCTCTGGGGCCAACGTCCTGACTTTC.

The chain uses TRBV10-3 and TRBJ1-1; D remains ambiguous. V lost 5 bases and J lost 3, with 13 bases in between. The CDR3 contains 14 residues. Per the germline V gene, CDR1 is ENHRY and CDR2 is SYGVKD. CDR3 in DNA: TGTGCCATCAGTCCAACTTCGAGTGACACTGAAGCTTTCTTT. The encoded protein is CAISPTSSDTEAFF.